This entry describes one T cell receptor beta chain. The antigen remains undetermined. The germline V gene has CDR1 MNHEY and CDR2 SVGEGT. The V gene lost 2 bases and the J gene lost 1 base, with 11 bases spanning the gap. The CDR3 consists of 15 residues. This entry comes from a study of T-cell reconstitution after alpha-beta-depleted transplantation in children. Study-wide points: For some patients, TCRbeta diversity was high at day 60 because of recipient T cells and thymic progenitors that survived.

Using unique molecular identifiers, the investigators prepared the TCRbeta library. TCRdb re-called the PCR reads through MiXCR, storing one row per CDR3 protein. Of 450,000 to 700,000 distinct CDR3 sequences listed, over 20% are singletons. The source of this sequence is a boy under three years old with Wiskott-Aldrich syndrome, due to receive a stem cell transplant. V and J are TRBV6-2 or TRBV6-3 and TRBJ1-1; tentatively, D is TRBD1 (6 bases). Sample: PBMCs, taken before TCRalphabeta/CD19-depleted stem cell transplant. The CDR3 sequence is CASSYIPTGNTEAFF. The CDR3 DNA follows: TGTGCCAGCAGTTACATTCCGACAGGGAACACTGAAGCTTTCTTT.